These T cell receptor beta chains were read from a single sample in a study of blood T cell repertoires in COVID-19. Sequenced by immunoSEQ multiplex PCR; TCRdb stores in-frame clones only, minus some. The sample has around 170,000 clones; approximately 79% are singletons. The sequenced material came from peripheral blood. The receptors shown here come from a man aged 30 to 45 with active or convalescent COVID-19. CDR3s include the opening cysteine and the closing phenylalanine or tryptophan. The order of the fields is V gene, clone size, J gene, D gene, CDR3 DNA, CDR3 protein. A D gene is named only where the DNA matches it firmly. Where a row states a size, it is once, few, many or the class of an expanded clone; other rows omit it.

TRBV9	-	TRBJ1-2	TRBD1	TGTGCCAGCAGCGCAGGGACAGGGAATGGCTACACCTTC	CASSAGTGNGYTF
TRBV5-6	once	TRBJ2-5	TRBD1	TGTGCCAGCACCTCAGGGACAGGGGGAGCGACCCAGTACTTC	CASTSGTGGATQYF
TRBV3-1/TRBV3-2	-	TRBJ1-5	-	TGTGCCAGCAGCCAAGAGGGCGAGCAGCCCCAGCATTTT	CASSQEGEQPQHF
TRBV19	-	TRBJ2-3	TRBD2	TGTGCCAGTAGTAGGGTAGCGGGACCCACAGATACGCAGTATTTT	CASSRVAGPTDTQYF
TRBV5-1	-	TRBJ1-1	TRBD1	TGCGCCAGCAGCATGACAGGGCACAAGGCTGAAGCTTTCTTT	CASSMTGHKAEAFF
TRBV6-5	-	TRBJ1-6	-	TGTGCCAGCACCGCTAATAATTCACCCCTCCACTTT	CASTANNSPLHF
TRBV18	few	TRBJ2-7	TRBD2	TGTGCCAGCTCACCACCGGGACTAGCGGGAGGGCATGGCTCCTACGAGCAGTACTTC	CASSPPGLAGGHGSYEQYF
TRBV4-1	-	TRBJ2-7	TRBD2	TGCGCCAGCAGCCAAGTGGCGAATACCGGACTAGATCGAATGTACTTC	CASSQVANTGLDRMYF
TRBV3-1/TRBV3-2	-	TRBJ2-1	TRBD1	TGTGCCAGCAGCCCCCGGACAGGGAATACGAATGAGCAGTTCTTC	CASSPRTGNTNEQFF
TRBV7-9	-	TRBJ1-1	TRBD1	TGTGCCAGCAGCCCGACAGGGGCCCGGGGTTTGAACACTGAAGCTTTCTTT	CASSPTGARGLNTEAFF
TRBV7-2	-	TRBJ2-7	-	TGTGCCAGCAGCCTACGTGACGGAGCGGGCCACGAGCAGTACTTC	CASSLRDGAGHEQYF
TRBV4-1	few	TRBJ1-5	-	TGCGCCAGCAGCCAACAGGGGTCCCTACAGCCCCAGCATTTT	CASSQQGSLQPQHF
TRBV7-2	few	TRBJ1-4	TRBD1	TGTGCCAGCAGCGTCAGGGACAGGGAAAAACTGTTTTTT	CASSVRDREKLFF
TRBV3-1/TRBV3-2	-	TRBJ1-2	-	TGTGCCAGCAGCCAATCGGGATCGGGAAACACCTTC	CASSQSGSGNTF
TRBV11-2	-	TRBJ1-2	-	TGTGCCAGCAGCGTTGGACAGTTCTATGGCTACACCTTC	CASSVGQFYGYTF
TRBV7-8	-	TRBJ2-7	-	TGTGCCAGCAGCCGACCCGGCCAGGGCTTCTACGAGCAGTACTTC	CASSRPGQGFYEQYF
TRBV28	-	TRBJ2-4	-	TGTGCCAGCAGTGATCGCGGGACGGCGTTAGCCAAAAACATTCAGTACTTC	CASSDRGTALAKNIQYF
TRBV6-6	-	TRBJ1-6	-	TGTGCCAGCACCCCACCAGGGGCGGATTCACCCCTCCACTTT	CASTPPGADSPLHF
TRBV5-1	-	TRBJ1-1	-	TGCGCCAGCAGCTTGTCGAATGAGGAAGCTTTCTTT	CASSLSNEEAFF
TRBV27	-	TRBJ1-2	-	TGTGCCAGCAGTTTAACTCAAACAGGGCGCTATGGCTACACCTTC	CASSLTQTGRYGYTF
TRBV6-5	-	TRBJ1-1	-	TGTGCCAGCAGAGATAGTGGGAGGGCCAGGCTGGAAGCTTTCTTT	CASRDSGRARLEAFF
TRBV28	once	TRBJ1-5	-	TGTGCCAGCAGTTTCCCCGGGACAACCTTTAATCAGCCCCAGCATTTT	CASSFPGTTFNQPQHF
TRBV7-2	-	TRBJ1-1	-	TGTGCCAGCAGCTTATTGGGAGGACACCCCAGAGCTTTCTTT	CASSLLGGHPRAFF
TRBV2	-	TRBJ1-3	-	TGTGCCAGCAGTGGAGATCGGGGGGCCTTAGGAAACACCATATATTTT	CASSGDRGALGNTIYF
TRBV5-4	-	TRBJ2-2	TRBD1	TGTGCCAGCAGCTCGGACAGGGAAAGGTACACCGGGGAGCTGTTTTTT	CASSSDRERYTGELFF
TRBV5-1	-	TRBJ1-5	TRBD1	TGCGCCAGCAGCTTGGACAGGGGTGATCAGCCCCAGCATTTT	CASSLDRGDQPQHF
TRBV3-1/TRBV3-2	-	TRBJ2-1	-	TGTGCCAGCAGCCAAGATCCGAAGGCGGGGCACAATGAGCAGTTCTTC	CASSQDPKAGHNEQFF
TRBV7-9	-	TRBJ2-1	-	TGTGCCAGCAGCTTACCGGGGAATGAGCAGTTCTTC	CASSLPGNEQFF
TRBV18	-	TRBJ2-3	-	TGTGCCAGCTCACCACCGGGGGCAGCGACAGATACGCAGTATTTT	CASSPPGAATDTQYF
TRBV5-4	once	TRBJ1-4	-	TGTGCCAGCAGCTTAGGGGGGGGACCCCCTAATGAAAAACTGTTTTTT	CASSLGGGPPNEKLFF
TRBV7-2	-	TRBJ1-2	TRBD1	TGTGCCAGCAGCGGGACAGGGGGTTATGGCTACACCTTC	CASSGTGGYGYTF
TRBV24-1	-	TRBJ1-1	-	TGTGCCACCAGTGATTTGCAGGCCAGGGCGAACACTGAAGCTTTCTTT	CATSDLQARANTEAFF
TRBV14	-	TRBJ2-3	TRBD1	TGTGCCAGCAGCCTCGGACAGGGGAAAATCACAGATACGCAGTATTTT	CASSLGQGKITDTQYF
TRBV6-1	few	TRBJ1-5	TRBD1	TGTGCCAGCAGTGAGGAGGGGGCCCGCAATCAGCCCCAGCATTTT	CASSEEGARNQPQHF
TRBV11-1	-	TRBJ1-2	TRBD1	TGTGCCAGCAGCTTAGAGGGACAGAATGGCTACACCTTC	CASSLEGQNGYTF
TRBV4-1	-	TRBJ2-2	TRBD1	TGCGCCAGCAGCCAAGATTGGGGACAGGGCGGCACCGGGGAGCTGTTTTTT	CASSQDWGQGGTGELFF
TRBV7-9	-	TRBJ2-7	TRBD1	TGTGCCAGCAGCTTTGGACAGGGAGTCGACTACGAGCAGTACTTC	CASSFGQGVDYEQYF
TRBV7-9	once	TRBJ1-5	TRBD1	TGTGCCAGCAGCGGTTTACCGGCACAGGGGTATCAGCCCCAGCATTTT	CASSGLPAQGYQPQHF
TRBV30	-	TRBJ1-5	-	TGTGCCTATAACCAGGGTACGCGATCGCAGCATTTT	CAYNQGTRSQHF
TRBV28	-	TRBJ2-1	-	TGTGCCAGCAGCAGTCCCGGGGGCGGGGAGGGGGTCTACAATGAGCAGTTCTTC	CASSSPGGGEGVYNEQFF
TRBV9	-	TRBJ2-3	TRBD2	TGTGCCAGCAGCGTAGGGACTAGCGGGAACGCAGATACGCAGTATTTT	CASSVGTSGNADTQYF
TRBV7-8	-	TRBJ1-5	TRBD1	TGTGCCAGCAGCTTAGGGACAGGGGTTCATCAGCCCCAGCATTTT	CASSLGTGVHQPQHF
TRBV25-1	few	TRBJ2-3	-	TGTGCCAGCAGTCGGACAGATACGCAGTATTTT	CASSRTDTQYF
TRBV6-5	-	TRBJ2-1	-	TGTGCCAGCAGTTACCAAGAGAGCCACAATGAGCAGTTCTTC	CASSYQESHNEQFF
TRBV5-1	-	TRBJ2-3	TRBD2	TGCGCCAGCAGCTCGGGGGGTCGGGATACGCAGTATTTT	CASSSGGRDTQYF
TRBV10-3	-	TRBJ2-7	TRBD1	TGTGCCATCAGTGAGTCTCGGACAGGGGTAGTCGAACAGTACTTC	CAISESRTGVVEQYF
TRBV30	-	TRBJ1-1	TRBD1	TGTGCCTGGAGTGTACAGGGGAGGTCGGCAGCTTTCTTT	CAWSVQGRSAAFF
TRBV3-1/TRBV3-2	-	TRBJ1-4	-	TGTGCCAGCAGCCAACCTCAGGGGTTGGGTGAAAAACTGTTTTTT	CASSQPQGLGEKLFF
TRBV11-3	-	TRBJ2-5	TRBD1	TGTGCCAGCAGCCCAGACAGGGGGGAGACCCAGTACTTC	CASSPDRGETQYF
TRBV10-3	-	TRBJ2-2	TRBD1	TGTGCCATCGGGGGACAGGGGAACACCGGGGAGCTGTTTTTT	CAIGGQGNTGELFF
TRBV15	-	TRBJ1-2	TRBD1	TGTGCCACCAGCAGCCTACAGGGGGCGCTTGGCTACACCTTC	CATSSLQGALGYTF
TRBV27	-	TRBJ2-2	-	TGTGCCAGCAGTTTCAGGGGACCCGGGGAGCTGTTTTTT	CASSFRGPGELFF
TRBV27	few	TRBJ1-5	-	TGTGCCAGCAGCTTAATAGGGGGTTCGGGCAATCAGCCCCAGCATTTT	CASSLIGGSGNQPQHF
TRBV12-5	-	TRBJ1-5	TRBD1	TGTGCTAGTGGTTTGGGACAGGGCGTCGATCAGCCCCAGCATTTT	CASGLGQGVDQPQHF
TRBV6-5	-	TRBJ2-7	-	TGTGCCAGCAGTTACTCGGGGGGACCTCCGGGCGAGCAGTACTTC	CASSYSGGPPGEQYF